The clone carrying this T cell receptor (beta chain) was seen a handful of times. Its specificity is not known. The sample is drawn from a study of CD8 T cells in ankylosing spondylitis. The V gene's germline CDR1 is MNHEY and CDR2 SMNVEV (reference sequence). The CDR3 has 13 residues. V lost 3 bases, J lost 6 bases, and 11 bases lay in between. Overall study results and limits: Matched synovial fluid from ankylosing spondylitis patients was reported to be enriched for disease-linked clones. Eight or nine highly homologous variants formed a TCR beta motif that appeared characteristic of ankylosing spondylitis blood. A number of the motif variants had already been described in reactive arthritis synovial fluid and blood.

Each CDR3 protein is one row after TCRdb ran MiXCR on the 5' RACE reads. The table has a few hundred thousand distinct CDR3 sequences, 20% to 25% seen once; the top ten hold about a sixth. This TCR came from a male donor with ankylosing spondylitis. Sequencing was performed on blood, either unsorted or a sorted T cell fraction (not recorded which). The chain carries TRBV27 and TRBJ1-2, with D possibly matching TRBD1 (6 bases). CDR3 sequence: CASSFTGRDGYTF. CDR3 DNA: TGTGCCAGCAGTTTCACAGGGAGAGATGGCTACACCTTC.